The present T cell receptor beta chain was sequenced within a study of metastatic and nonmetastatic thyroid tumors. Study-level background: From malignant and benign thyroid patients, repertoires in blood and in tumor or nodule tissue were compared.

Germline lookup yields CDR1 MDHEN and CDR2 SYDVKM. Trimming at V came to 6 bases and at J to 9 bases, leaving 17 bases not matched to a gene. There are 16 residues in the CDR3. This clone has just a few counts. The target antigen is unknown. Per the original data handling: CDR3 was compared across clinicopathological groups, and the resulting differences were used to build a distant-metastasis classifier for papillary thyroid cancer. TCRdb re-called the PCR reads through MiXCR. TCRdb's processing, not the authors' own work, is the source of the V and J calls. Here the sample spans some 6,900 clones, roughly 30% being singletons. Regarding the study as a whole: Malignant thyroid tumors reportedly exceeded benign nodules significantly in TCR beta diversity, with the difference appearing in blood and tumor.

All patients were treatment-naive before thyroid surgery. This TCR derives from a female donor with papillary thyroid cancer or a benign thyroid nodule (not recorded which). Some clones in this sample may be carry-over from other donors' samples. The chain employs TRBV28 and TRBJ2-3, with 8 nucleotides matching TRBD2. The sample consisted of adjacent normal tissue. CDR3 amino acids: CASSFAGLENRYTQYF. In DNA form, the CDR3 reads TGTGCCAGCAGCTTCGCGGGACTAGAAAACAGATACACGCAGTATTTT.